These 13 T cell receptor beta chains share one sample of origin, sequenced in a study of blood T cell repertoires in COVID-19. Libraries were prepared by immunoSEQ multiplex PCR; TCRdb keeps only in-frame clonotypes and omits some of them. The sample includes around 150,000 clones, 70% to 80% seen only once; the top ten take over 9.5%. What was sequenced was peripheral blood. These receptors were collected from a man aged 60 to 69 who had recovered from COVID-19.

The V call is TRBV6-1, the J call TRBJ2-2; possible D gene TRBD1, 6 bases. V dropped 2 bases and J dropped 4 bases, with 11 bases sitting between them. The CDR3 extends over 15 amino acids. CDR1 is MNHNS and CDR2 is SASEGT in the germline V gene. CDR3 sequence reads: CASSEQGKTTGELFF. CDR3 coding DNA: TGTGCCAGCAGTGAACAGGGGAAGACCACCGGGGAGCTGTTTTTT.

CDR3 protein: CASSMSRSTDTQYF. CDR3 nucleotide sequence: TGTGCCAGTAGTATGTCCAGGAGCACAGATACGCAGTATTTT. The rearrangement links TRBV19 to TRBJ2-3; D is uncertain. The germline CDR1 and CDR2 sequences are LNHDA and SQIVND (reference sequence). Trimming removed 3 bases at V and 0 bases at J, with 7 bases between. The CDR3 sequence is 14 residues long.

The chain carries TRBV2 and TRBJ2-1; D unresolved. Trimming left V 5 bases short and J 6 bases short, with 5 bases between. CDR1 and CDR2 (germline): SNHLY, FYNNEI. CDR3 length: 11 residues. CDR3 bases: TGTGCCAGCAGTTCTCTCAATGAGCAGTTCTTC. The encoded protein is CASSSLNEQFF.

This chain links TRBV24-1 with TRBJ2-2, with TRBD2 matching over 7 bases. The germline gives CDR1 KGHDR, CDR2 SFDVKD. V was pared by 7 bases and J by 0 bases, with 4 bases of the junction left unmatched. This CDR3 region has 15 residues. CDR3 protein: CATRAGTTNTGELFF. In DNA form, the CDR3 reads TGTGCCACCAGGGCCGGGACTACGAACACCGGGGAGCTGTTTTTT.

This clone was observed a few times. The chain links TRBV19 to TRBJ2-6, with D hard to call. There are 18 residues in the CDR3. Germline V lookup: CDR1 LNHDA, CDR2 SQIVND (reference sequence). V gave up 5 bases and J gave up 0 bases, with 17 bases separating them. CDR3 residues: CASSSIVTLYSGANVLTF. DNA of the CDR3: TGTGCCAGTAGTTCAATAGTAACCTTATACTCTGGGGCCAACGTCCTGACTTTC.

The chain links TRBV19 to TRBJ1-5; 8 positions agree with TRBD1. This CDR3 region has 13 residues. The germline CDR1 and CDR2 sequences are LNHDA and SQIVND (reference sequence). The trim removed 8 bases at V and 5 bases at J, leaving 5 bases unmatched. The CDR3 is CASGDRKYQPQHF. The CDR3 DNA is TGTGCCAGTGGGGACAGGAAATATCAGCCCCAGCATTTT.

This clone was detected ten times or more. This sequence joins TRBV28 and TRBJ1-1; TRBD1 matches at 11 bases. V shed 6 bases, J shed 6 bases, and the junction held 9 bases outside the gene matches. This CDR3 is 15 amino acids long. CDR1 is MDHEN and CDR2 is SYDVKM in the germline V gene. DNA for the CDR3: TGTGCCAGCAGCCCTAAGGACAGGGGGCGGCCTGAAGCTTTCTTT. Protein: CASSPKDRGRPEAFF.

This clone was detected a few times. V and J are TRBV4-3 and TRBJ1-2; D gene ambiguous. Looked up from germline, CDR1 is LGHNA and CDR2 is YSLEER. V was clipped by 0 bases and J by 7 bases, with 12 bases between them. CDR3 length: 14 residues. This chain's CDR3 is CASSQDSKESGYTF. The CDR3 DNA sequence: TGCGCCAGCAGCCAAGATAGTAAGGAGTCTGGCTACACCTTC.

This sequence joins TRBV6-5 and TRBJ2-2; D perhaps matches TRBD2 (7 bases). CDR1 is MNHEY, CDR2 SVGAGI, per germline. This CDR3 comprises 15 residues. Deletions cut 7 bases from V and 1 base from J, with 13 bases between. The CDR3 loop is CASTSRGGNTGELFF. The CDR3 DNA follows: TGTGCCAGCACCTCTAGGGGGGGGAACACCGGGGAGCTGTTTTTT.

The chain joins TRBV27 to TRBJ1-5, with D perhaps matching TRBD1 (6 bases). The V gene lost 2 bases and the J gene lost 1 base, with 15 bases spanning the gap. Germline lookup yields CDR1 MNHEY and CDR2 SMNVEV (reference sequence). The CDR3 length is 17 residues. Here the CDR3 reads CASSLGDTRGSNQPQHF. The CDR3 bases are TGTGCCAGCAGTTTAGGGGACACCAGGGGCAGCAATCAGCCCCAGCATTTT.

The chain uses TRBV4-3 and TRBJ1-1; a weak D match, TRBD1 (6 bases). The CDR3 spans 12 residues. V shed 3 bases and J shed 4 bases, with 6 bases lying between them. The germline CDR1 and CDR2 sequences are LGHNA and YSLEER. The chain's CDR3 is CASSHRGTEAFF. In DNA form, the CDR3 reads TGCGCCAGCAGCCACAGGGGCACTGAAGCTTTCTTT.

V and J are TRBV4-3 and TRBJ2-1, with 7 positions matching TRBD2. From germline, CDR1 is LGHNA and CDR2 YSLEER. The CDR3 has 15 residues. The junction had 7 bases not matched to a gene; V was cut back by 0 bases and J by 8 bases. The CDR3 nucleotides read TGCGCCAGCAGCCAAGAAGGGCGTGGGGGGGATGAGCAGTTCTTC. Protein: CASSQEGRGGDEQFF.

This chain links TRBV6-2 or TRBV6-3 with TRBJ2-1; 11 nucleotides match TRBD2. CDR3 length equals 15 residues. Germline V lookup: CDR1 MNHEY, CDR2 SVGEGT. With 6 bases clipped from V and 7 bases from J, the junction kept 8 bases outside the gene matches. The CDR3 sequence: CASSRLAGSLNEQFF. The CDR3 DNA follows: TGTGCCAGCAGCCGACTAGCGGGATCCTTGAATGAGCAGTTCTTC.